Listed below are T cell receptor beta chains from one sample, sequenced in a study of OX40 agonist ivuxolimab in advanced cancers. Clones were sequenced by immunoSEQ multiplex PCR, and TCRdb holds only the in-frame ones, with some missing. The sample includes 60,000 to 65,000 clones, 75% to 85% of them seen just once. Sequences were derived from CD4+ or CD8+ T cells sorted from blood, sampled in a trial of the OX40 agonist ivuxolimab. These receptors were taken from an adult with an advanced solid tumor such as melanoma, head and neck, liver or kidney cancer. Both conserved end residues are part of each CDR3. The D gene is left open where the match is weak. Rows give clone size only sometimes, using once, few, many, or a class for an expanded clone.

V,size,J,D,CDR3,DNA
TRBV7-3,-,TRBJ2-3,-,CASSPVGSTDTQYF,TGTGCCAGCAGCCCTGTAGGGAGCACAGATACGCAGTATTTT
TRBV5-4,-,TRBJ2-1,TRBD1,CASSPGSQGAYNEQFF,TGTGCCAGCAGCCCGGGGAGTCAGGGGGCCTACAATGAGCAGTTCTTC
TRBV10-3,-,TRBJ2-5,TRBD1,CAAQTGVGETQYF,TGTGCCGCCCAGACAGGGGTTGGGGAGACCCAGTACTTC
TRBV19,-,TRBJ1-5,-,CASRPLAGTSNQPQHF,TGTGCCAGTAGGCCTCTAGCAGGGACGAGCAATCAGCCCCAGCATTTT
TRBV18,-,TRBJ2-5,TRBD2,CASSAGGRETQYF,TGTGCCAGCTCGGCCGGCGGGAGGGAGACCCAGTACTTC
TRBV7-2,-,TRBJ1-1,-,CASSLGENTEAFF,TGTGCCAGCAGCTTAGGGGAGAACACTGAAGCTTTCTTT
TRBV7-2,-,TRBJ1-4,-,CASSRDTSHEKLFF,TGTGCCAGCAGCCGGGACACCTCCCATGAAAAACTGTTTTTT
TRBV19,-,TRBJ1-5,-,CASSPTGWGEQPQHF,TGTGCCAGTAGTCCCACAGGGTGGGGAGAACAGCCCCAGCATTTT
TRBV19,few,TRBJ1-6,-,CASSIGGVGHNSPLHF,TGTGCCAGTAGTATTGGCGGGGTTGGGCATAATTCACCCCTCCACTTT
TRBV5-1,-,TRBJ1-1,-,CASTGTVNTEAFF,TGCGCCAGCACCGGGACGGTGAACACTGAAGCTTTCTTT
TRBV30,-,TRBJ2-3,TRBD2,CAWGVGLAGGGTQYF,TGTGCCTGGGGAGTCGGACTAGCGGGAGGGGGTACGCAGTATTTT
TRBV2,few,TRBJ2-3,-,CASSEGGFLQSTDTQYF,TGTGCCAGCAGTGAAGGAGGGTTCTTGCAAAGCACAGATACGCAGTATTTT
TRBV27,-,TRBJ1-1,-,CASSLSGSNTEAFF,TGTGCCAGCAGTTTATCGGGATCGAACACTGAAGCTTTCTTT
TRBV2,medium-sized,TRBJ2-7,TRBD1,CASSAGTGYNEQYF,TGTGCCAGCAGTGCCGGGACAGGGTACAACGAGCAGTACTTC
TRBV7-2,-,TRBJ1-3,-,CATKHGGNTIYF,TGTGCCACCAAGCATGGTGGAAACACCATATATTTT
TRBV20-1,-,TRBJ1-1,-,CSAWTTEAFF,TGCAGTGCTTGGACCACTGAAGCTTTCTTT
TRBV5-1,few,TRBJ1-2,TRBD1,CASSLGTGVDGYTF,TGCGCCAGCAGCCTCGGGACAGGGGTCGATGGCTACACCTTC
TRBV6-5,few,TRBJ2-5,TRBD2,CASSPLLAGGETQYF,TGTGCCAGCAGCCCTCTTTTAGCGGGGGGGGAGACCCAGTACTTC
TRBV2,-,TRBJ2-3,-,CASRASSVADTQYF,TGTGCCAGCAGGGCTAGCTCGGTCGCAGATACGCAGTATTTT
TRBV7-9,few,TRBJ1-5,-,CASSLLADQPQHF,TGTGCCAGCAGCCTCCTTGCGGATCAGCCCCAGCATTTT
TRBV18,once,TRBJ1-3,TRBD1,CASSPIRQGTSGNTIYF,TGTGCCAGCTCACCAATAAGACAGGGAACCTCTGGAAACACCATATATTTT
TRBV5-4,few,TRBJ2-7,-,CASSRGGARGWEQYF,TGTGCCAGCAGCCGCGGAGGGGCCAGGGGTTGGGAGCAGTACTTC
TRBV5-5,-,TRBJ2-7,-,CASSRGLGYEQYF,TGTGCCAGCAGTAGGGGACTGGGCTACGAGCAGTACTTC
TRBV7-9,once,TRBJ2-7,-,CASSLVDSEQYF,TGTGCCAGCAGCTTAGTTGACAGCGAGCAGTACTTC
TRBV6-5,-,TRBJ1-2,-,CASSTWKSHGYTF,TGTGCCAGCAGTACTTGGAAGTCCCATGGCTACACCTTC
TRBV6-6,-,TRBJ1-5,-,CASSIRGGQPQHF,TGTGCCAGCAGTATCAGGGGAGGGCAGCCCCAGCATTTT
TRBV30,-,TRBJ1-4,TRBD1,CAWSQGRIEKLFF,TGTGCCTGGTCACAGGGGCGGATTGAAAAACTGTTTTTT
TRBV18,-,TRBJ2-3,TRBD1,CASSPPSRGRTDTQYF,TGTGCCAGCTCACCACCGTCCAGGGGGCGGACAGATACGCAGTATTTT
TRBV5-6,-,TRBJ1-1,-,CASSLEDKTEAFF,TGTGCCAGCAGCTTGGAGGACAAGACTGAAGCTTTCTTT
TRBV7-9,-,TRBJ1-1,TRBD1,CASSASGGRTEAFF,TGTGCCAGCAGCGCCTCAGGGGGGAGGACTGAAGCTTTCTTT
TRBV2,-,TRBJ1-1,-,CASSEGGGITEAFF,TGTGCCAGCAGTGAGGGGGGAGGAATCACTGAAGCTTTCTTT
TRBV4-2,once,TRBJ1-1,TRBD1,CASSQADRASEAFF,TGTGCCAGCAGCCAAGCCGACAGGGCATCTGAAGCTTTCTTT
TRBV10-2,-,TRBJ2-2,TRBD1,CASSLSGQGANTGELFF,TGCGCCAGCAGCTTGAGCGGACAGGGGGCTAACACCGGGGAGCTGTTTTTT
TRBV11-2,-,TRBJ2-7,-,CASSPDLYEQYF,TGTGCCAGCAGTCCGGACCTCTACGAGCAGTACTTC
TRBV19,-,TRBJ2-5,-,CASSRQPGTETQYF,TGTGCCAGTAGTCGCCAGCCTGGGACGGAGACCCAGTACTTC
TRBV28,-,TRBJ1-2,-,CASSLGVWGAGNYGYTF,TGTGCCAGCAGTTTAGGGGTCTGGGGGGCGGGAAACTATGGCTACACCTTC
TRBV10-3,-,TRBJ2-1,TRBD2,CAINTIAGALYNEQFF,TGTGCCATCAACACAATAGCGGGAGCATTATACAATGAGCAGTTCTTC
TRBV5-5,-,TRBJ1-2,-,CASSLFGATGSGYTF,TGTGCCAGCAGCTTGTTTGGGGCCACAGGGTCCGGCTACACCTTC
TRBV10-3,-,TRBJ1-2,-,CAISERDRDNGYTF,TGTGCCATCAGTGAGAGGGATAGGGATAATGGCTACACCTTC
TRBV29-1,-,TRBJ2-1,-,CSVVSDFGVLGDEQFF,TGCAGCGTTGTTTCAGATTTCGGGGTCTTGGGTGATGAGCAGTTCTTC
TRBV6-6,-,TRBJ1-5,TRBD1,CASSPQQGANQPQHF,TGTGCCAGCAGTCCCCAACAGGGGGCGAATCAGCCCCAGCATTTT
TRBV15,-,TRBJ2-2,-,CATSRDAGELFF,TGTGCCACCAGCAGGGACGCCGGGGAGCTGTTTTTT
TRBV5-1,-,TRBJ2-1,TRBD2,CASSLGPGLAEIEQFF,TGCGCCAGCAGCTTGGGTCCGGGACTAGCGGAAATTGAGCAGTTCTTC
TRBV2,-,TRBJ2-5,-,CASSVRGGGGETQYF,TGTGCCAGCAGTGTTCGTGGGGGAGGCGGGGAGACCCAGTACTTC
TRBV21-1,few,TRBJ2-3,-,CASSKGQGAIDTQYF,TGTGCCAGCAGCAAGGGACAGGGGGCCATAGATACGCAGTATTTT
TRBV6-1,-,TRBJ1-1,-,CASSDLPQNTEAFF,TGTGCCAGCAGTGACCTCCCACAGAACACTGAAGCTTTCTTT
TRBV9,-,TRBJ1-5,-,CASSAHGGRDQPQHF,TGTGCCAGCAGCGCCCACGGGGGTCGTGATCAGCCCCAGCATTTT
TRBV19,-,TRBJ2-1,TRBD2,CASSITGGGSGSQNEQFF,TGTGCCAGTAGTATAACTGGGGGGGGCAGCGGGAGTCAGAATGAGCAGTTCTTC
TRBV6-1,-,TRBJ2-7,-,CASSDFEQYF,TGTGCCAGCAGTGACTTCGAGCAGTACTTC
TRBV27,-,TRBJ2-3,TRBD2,CASSPRLAGSRDTQYF,TGTGCCAGCAGTCCCCGACTAGCGGGATCGAGAGATACGCAGTATTTT
TRBV19,-,TRBJ2-3,TRBD1,CASSQPGGFTDTQYF,TGTGCCAGTAGTCAGCCAGGGGGCTTTACAGATACGCAGTATTTT
TRBV7-2,-,TRBJ2-2,-,CASSFGRLAASGELFF,TGTGCCAGCAGCTTTGGACGTCTAGCCGCCAGCGGGGAGCTGTTTTTT
TRBV20-1,-,TRBJ1-5,-,CSASSGQPQHF,TGCAGTGCTAGTAGTGGACAGCCCCAGCATTTT
TRBV29-1,-,TRBJ1-1,-,CSVHIFGGGLNTEAFF,TGCAGCGTTCACATCTTCGGGGGGGGCCTGAACACTGAAGCTTTCTTT
TRBV7-2,-,TRBJ1-5,-,CASSPGPGGNQPQHF,TGTGCCAGCAGCCCCGGACCGGGAGGCAATCAGCCCCAGCATTTT
TRBV10-1,once,TRBJ1-4,-,CASRRASNEKLFF,TGCGCCAGCAGGAGGGCCAGCAATGAAAAACTGTTTTTT
TRBV7-2,-,TRBJ2-5,TRBD1,CASSLGLGQGQETQYF,TGTGCCAGCAGCTTAGGTCTAGGACAGGGACAAGAGACCCAGTACTTC